The present entry profiles one T cell receptor (beta chain) with its context. Its matching antigen is unknown. Clinical symptoms, serum thyroxine, TRAb, thyroid ultrasound and orbital computed tomography established diagnosis. Sampled blood dates from first hyperthyroidism diagnosis, and it precedes any ophthalmopathy symptoms. Per germline, CDR1 SNHLY and CDR2 FYNNEI. Trimming stripped 7 bases from V and 0 bases from J, with 16 bases between. CDR3 length: 17 residues. These data originate in a study of T cells in Graves' hyperthyroidism and ophthalmopathy. Findings and limits, study-wide: Model output signaled ophthalmopathy a median roughly 6.5 months ahead of onset.

Researchers took RNA transcripts and amplified the TCR beta CDR3 regions from them. Carried out on the TCR CDR3, a first-round RT-PCR used the HTBI primer set. TCRdb used MiXCR to reprocess the multiplex PCR reads, holding one entry per CDR3 protein. The table includes around 700,000 distinct CDR3 sequences, approximately 18% detected once. Material: blood. The source is a woman aged 45-65 years with Graves' hyperthyroidism that later progressed to Graves' ophthalmopathy. The chain links TRBV2 to TRBJ2-6, with D maybe TRBD1 (6 bases). This CDR3 reads CASIRDTPSSGANVLTF. CDR3 nucleotides: TGTGCCAGCATTCGGGACACCCCCAGCTCTGGGGCCAACGTCCTGACTTTC.